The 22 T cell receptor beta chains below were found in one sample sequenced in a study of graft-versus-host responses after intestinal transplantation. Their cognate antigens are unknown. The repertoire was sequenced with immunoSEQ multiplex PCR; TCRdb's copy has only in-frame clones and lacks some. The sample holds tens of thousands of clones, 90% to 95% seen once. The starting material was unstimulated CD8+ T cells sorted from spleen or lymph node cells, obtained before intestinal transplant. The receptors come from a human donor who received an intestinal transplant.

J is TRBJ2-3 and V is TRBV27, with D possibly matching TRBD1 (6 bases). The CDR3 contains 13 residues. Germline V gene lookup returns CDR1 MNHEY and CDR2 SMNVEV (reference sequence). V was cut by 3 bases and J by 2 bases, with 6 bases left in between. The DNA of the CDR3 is TGTGCCAGCAGTTTGGGGGCCACAGATACGCAGTATTTT. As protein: CASSLGATDTQYF.

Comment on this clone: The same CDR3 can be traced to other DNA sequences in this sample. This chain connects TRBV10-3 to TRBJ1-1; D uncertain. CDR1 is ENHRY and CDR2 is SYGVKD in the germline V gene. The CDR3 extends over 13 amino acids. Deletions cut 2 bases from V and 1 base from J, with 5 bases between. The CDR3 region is CAISEPGNTEAFF. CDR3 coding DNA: TGTGCCATCAGTGAGCCAGGGAACACTGAAGCTTTCTTT.

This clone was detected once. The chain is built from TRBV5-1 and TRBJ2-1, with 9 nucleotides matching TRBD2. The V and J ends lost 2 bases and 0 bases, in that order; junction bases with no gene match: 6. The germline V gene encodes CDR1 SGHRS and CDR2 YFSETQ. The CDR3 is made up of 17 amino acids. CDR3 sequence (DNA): TGCGCCAGCAGCTTCTACCTAGCGGGAAGCTCCTACAATGAGCAGTTCTTC. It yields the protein CASSFYLAGSSYNEQFF.

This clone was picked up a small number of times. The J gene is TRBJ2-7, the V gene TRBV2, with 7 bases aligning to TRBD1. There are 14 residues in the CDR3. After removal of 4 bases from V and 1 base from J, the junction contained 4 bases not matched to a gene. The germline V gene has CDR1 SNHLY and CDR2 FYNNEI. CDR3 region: CASSAETGSYEQYF. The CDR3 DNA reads TGTGCCAGCAGTGCCGAGACAGGGTCCTACGAGCAGTACTTC.

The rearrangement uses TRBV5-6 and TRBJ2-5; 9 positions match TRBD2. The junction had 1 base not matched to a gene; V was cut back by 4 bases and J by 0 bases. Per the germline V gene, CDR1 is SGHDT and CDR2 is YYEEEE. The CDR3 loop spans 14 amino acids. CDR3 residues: CASSIAGDQETQYF. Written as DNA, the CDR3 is TGTGCCAGCAGCATAGCGGGAGACCAAGAGACCCAGTACTTC.

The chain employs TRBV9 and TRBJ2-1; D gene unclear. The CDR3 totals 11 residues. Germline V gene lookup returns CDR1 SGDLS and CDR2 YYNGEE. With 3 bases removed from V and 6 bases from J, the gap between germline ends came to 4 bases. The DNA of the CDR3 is TGTGCCAGCAGCGACAGCAATGAGCAGTTCTTC. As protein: CASSDSNEQFF.

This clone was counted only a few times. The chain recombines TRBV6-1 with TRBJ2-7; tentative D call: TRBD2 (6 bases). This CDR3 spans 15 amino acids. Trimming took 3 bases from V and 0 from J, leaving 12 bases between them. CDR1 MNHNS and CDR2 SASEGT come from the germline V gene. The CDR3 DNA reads TGTGCCAGCAGTGAGGATGGGGGAGGCTCCTACGAGCAGTACTTC. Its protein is CASSEDGGGSYEQYF.

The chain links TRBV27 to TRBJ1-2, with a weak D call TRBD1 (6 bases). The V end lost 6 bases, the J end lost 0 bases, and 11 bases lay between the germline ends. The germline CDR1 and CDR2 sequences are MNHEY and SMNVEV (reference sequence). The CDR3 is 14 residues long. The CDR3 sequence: CASRADSTNYGYTF. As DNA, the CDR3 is TGTGCCAGCAGGGCGGACAGTACTAACTATGGCTACACCTTC.

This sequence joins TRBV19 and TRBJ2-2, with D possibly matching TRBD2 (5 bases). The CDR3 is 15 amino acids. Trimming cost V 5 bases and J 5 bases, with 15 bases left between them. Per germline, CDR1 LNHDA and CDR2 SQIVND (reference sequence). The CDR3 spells CASSSWELKTGELFF. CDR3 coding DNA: TGTGCCAGTAGTTCTTGGGAGCTGAAGACCGGGGAGCTGTTTTTT.

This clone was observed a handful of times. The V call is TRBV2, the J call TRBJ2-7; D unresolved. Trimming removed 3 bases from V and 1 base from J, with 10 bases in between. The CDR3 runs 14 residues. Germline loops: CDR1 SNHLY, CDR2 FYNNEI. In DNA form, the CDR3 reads TGTGCCAGCAGTGAGACACACCAATCCTACGAGCAGTACTTC. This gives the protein CASSETHQSYEQYF.

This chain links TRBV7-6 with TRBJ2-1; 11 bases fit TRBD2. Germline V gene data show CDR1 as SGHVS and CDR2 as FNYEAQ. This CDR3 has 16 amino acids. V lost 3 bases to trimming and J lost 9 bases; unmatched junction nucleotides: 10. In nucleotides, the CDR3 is TGTGCCAGCAGCTTGCTGGTAGCGGGGGGGCCGAGTGAGCAGTTCTTC. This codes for CASSLLVAGGPSEQFF.

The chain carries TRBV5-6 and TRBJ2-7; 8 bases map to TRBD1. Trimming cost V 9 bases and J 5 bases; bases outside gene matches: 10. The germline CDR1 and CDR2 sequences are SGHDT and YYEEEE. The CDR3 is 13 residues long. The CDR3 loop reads CATWTGLENEQYF. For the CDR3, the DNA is TGTGCCACCTGGACAGGGCTAGAGAACGAGCAGTACTTC.

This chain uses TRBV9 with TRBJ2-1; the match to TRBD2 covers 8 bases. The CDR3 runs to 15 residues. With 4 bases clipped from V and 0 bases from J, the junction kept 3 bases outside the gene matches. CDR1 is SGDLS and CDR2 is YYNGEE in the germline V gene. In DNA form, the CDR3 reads TGTGCCAGCAGCTTAGGGACTAGCTCCTACAATGAGCAGTTCTTC. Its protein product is CASSLGTSSYNEQFF.

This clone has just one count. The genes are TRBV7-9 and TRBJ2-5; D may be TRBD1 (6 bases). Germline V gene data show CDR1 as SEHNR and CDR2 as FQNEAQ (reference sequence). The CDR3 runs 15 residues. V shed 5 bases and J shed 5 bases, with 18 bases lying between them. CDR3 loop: CASSPPTQGWETQYF. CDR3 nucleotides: TGTGCCAGCAGCCCGCCCACCCAGGGGTGGGAGACCCAGTACTTC.

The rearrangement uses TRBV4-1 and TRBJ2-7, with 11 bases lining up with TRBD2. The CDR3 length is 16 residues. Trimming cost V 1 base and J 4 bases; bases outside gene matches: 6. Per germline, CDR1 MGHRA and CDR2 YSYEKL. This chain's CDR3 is CASSQVLTSGSYEQYF. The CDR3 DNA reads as TGCGCCAGCAGCCAAGTATTAACTAGCGGGAGTTACGAGCAGTACTTC.

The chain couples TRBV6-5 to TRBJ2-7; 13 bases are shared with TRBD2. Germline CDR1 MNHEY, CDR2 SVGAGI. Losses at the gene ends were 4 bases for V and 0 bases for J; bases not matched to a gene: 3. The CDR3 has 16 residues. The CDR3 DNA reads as TGTGCCAGCAGTTCAGGGACTAGCGGGGACTCCTACGAGCAGTACTTC. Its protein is CASSSGTSGDSYEQYF.

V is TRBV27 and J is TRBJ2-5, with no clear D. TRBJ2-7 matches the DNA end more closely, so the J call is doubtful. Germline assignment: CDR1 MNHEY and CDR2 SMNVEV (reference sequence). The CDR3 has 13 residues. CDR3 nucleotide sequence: TGTGCCAGCAGTTTGTCAAGTGCCTACGAGCAGTACTTC. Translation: CASSLSSAYEQYF.

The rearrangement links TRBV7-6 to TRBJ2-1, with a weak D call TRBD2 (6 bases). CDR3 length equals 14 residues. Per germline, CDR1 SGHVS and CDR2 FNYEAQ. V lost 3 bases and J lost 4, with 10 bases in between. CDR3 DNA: TGTGCCAGCAGCTTTGGCGGGGAATACAATGAGCAGTTCTTC. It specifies CASSFGGEYNEQFF. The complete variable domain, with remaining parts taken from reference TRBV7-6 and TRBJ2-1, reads GAGVSQSPRYKVTKRGQDVALRCDPISGHVSLYWYRQALGQGPEFLTYFNYEAQQDKSGLPNDRFSAERPEGSISTLTIQRTEQRDSAMYRCASSFGGEYNEQFFGPGTRLTVL.

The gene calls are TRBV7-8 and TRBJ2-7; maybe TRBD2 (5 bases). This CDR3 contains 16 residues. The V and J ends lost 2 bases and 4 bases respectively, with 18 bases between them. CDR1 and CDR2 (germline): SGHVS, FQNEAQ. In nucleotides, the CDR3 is TGTGCCAGCAGCTTATACCCCGGCGGGCCGTATTACGAGCAGTACTTC. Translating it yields CASSLYPGGPYYEQYF.

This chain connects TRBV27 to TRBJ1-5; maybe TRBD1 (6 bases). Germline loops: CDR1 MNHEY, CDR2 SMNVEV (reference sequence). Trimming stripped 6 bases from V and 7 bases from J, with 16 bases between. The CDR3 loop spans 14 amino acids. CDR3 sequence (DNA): TGTGCCAGCAGAACTACAGGGTTGGGGCAGCCCCAGCATTTT. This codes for CASRTTGLGQPQHF.

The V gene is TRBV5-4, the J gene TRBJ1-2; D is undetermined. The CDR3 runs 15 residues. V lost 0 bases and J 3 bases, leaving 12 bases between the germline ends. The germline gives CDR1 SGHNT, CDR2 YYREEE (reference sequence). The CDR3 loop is CASSLVPRSDYGYTF. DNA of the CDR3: TGTGCCAGCAGCTTGGTTCCCAGGTCCGACTATGGCTACACCTTC.

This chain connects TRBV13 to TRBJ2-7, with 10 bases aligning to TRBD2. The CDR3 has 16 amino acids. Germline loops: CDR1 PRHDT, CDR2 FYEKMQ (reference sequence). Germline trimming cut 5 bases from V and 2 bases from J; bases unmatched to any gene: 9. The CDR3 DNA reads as TGTGCCAGCAGCCCAGGGGGACTAGCGAAGGCCTACGAGCAGTACTTC. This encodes CASSPGGLAKAYEQYF.